The clone carrying this T cell receptor (beta chain) was recorded a few times. The CDR3 has 14 amino acids. V shed 5 bases and J 8 bases; nucleotides not matched to a gene: 10. Germline loops: CDR1 SGHNT, CDR2 YENEEA. These data are taken from a study of beta chain features in type 1 diabetes. Expressed TCRB transcripts got sequenced, as all isolated RNA was reverse transcribed. Repertoires were generated with immunoSEQ multiplex PCR, while TCRdb's copy carries only in-frame clones and drops some. The sample has around 300,000 clones, about 14% seen once. This TCR came from a man in his thirties or forties in good health. The rearrangement links TRBV11-3 to TRBJ2-3, with 7 bases that match TRBD1. Sample: central memory CD4+ T cells from blood. The CDR3, as DNA: TGTGCCAGCAGCCCGGGGACAGCTCGGGGTACGCAGTATTTT. This translates into CASSPGTARGTQYF. The entire variable domain, with the rest obtained from reference TRBV11-3 and TRBJ2-3, is as follows: EAGVVQSPRYKIIEKKQPVAFWCNPISGHNTLYWYLQNLGQGPELLIRYENEEAVDDSQLPKDRFSAERLKGVDSTLKIQPAELGDSAVYLCASSPGTARGTQYFGPGTRLTVL.